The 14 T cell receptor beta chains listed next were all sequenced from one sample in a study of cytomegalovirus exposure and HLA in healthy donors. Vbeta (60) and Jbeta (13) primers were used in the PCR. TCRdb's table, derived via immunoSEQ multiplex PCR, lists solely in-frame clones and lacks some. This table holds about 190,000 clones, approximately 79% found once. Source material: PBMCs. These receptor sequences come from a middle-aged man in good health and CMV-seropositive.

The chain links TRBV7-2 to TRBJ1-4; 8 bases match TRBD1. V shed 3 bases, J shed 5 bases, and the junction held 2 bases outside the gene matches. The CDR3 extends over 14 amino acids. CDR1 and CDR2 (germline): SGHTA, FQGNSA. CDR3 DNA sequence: TGTGCCAGCAGCTTGACAGGGGAGAATGAAAAACTGTTTTTT. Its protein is CASSLTGENEKLFF.

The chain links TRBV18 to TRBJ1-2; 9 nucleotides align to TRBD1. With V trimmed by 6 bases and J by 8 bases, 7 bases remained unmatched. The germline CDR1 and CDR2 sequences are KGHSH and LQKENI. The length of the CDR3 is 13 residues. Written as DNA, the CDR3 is TGTGCCAGCTCGCTGACAGGGGGAGAGGGCTACACCTTC. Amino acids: CASSLTGGEGYTF.

The DNA of the CDR3 is TGTGCCAGCAGCGAGGGCTCCGGGAGGGACACCATATATTTT. This encodes CASSEGSGRDTIYF. The chain links TRBV9 to TRBJ1-3; D call uncertain. The germline V gene encodes CDR1 SGDLS and CDR2 YYNGEE. This CDR3 has 14 residues. The V end was cut by 3 bases, the J end by 8 bases, with 15 bases between. Full variable domain (outside the CDR3, taken from reference TRBV9 and TRBJ1-3): DSGVTQTPKHLITATGQRVTLRCSPRSGDLSVYWYQQSLDQGLQFLIQYYNGEERAKGNILERFSAQQFPDLHSELNLSSLELGDSALYFCASSEGSGRDTIYFGEGSWLTVV.

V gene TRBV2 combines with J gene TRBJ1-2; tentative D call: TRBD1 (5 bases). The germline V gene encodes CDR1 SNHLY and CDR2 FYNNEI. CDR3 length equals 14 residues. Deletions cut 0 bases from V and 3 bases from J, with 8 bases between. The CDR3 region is CASSEATQDYGYTF. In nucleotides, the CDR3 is TGTGCCAGCAGTGAAGCGACACAGGACTATGGCTACACCTTC.

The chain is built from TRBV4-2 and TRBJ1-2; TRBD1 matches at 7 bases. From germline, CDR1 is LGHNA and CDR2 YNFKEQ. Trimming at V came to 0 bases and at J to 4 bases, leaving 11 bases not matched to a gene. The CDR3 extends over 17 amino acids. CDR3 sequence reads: CASSQELAGTAPYGYTF. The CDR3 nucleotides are TGTGCCAGCAGCCAAGAGCTGGCCGGGACAGCCCCCTATGGCTACACCTTC.

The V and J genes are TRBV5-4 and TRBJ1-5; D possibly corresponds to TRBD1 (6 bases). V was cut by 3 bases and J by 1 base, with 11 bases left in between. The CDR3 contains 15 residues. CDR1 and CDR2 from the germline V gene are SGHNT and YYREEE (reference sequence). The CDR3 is CASSSDRGSNQPQHF. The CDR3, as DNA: TGTGCCAGCAGCTCTGATAGGGGGAGCAATCAGCCCCAGCATTTT.

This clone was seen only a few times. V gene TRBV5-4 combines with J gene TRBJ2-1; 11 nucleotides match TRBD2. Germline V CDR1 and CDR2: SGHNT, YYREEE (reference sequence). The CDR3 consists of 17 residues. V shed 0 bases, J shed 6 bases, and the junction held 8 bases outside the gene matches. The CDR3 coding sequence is TGTGCCAGCAGCTTGGAGGTAGCGGGGGGGTTATCCAATGAGCAGTTCTTC. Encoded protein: CASSLEVAGGLSNEQFF.

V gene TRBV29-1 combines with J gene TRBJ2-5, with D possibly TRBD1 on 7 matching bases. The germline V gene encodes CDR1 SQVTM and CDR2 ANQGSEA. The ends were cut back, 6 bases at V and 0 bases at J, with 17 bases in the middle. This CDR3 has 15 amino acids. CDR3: CSVKGGRGYQETQYF. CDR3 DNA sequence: TGCAGCGTCAAGGGGGGCAGGGGGTACCAAGAGACCCAGTACTTC.

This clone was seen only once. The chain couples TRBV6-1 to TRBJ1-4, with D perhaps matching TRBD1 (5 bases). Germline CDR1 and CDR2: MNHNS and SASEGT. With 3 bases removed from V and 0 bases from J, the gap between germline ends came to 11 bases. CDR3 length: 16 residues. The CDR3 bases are TGTGCCAGCAGTGAGTGGGGCCCCGCAACTAATGAAAAACTGTTTTTT. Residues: CASSEWGPATNEKLFF.

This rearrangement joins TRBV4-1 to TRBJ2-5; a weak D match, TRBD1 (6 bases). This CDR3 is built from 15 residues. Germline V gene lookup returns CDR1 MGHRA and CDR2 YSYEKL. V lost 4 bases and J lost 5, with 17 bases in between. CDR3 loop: CASSPGQTNGETQYF. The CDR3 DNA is TGCGCCAGCAGCCCTGGACAGACTAACGGGGAGACCCAGTACTTC.

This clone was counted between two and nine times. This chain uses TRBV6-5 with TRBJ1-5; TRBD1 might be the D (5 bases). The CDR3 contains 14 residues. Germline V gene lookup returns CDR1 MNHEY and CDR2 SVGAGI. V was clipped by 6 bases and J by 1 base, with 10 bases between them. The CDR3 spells CASSDSASNQPQHF. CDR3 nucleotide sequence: TGTGCCAGCAGCGACAGTGCCAGCAATCAGCCCCAGCATTTT.

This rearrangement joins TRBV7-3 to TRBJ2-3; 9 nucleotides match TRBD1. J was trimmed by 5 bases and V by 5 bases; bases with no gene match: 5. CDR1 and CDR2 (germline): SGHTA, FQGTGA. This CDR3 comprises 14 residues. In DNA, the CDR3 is TGTGCCAGCAGCCGAGGACAGGGGAGAGATACGCAGTATTTT. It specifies CASSRGQGRDTQYF.

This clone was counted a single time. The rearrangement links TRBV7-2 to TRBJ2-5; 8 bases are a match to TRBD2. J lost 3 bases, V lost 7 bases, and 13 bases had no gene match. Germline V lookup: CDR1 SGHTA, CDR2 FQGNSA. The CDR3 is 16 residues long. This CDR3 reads CASTESPGAGEETQYF. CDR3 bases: TGTGCCAGCACCGAGTCCCCAGGAGCGGGGGAAGAGACCCAGTACTTC.

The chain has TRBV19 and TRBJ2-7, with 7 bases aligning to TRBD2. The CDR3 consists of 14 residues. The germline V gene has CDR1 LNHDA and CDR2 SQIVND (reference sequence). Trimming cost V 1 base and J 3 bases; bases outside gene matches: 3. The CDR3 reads CASSIGEGGYEQYF. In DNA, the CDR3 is TGTGCCAGTAGTATAGGGGAGGGAGGCTACGAGCAGTACTTC.